The TCR beta chain under discussion was sequenced for a study of OX40 agonist ivuxolimab in advanced cancers. About the study: Averaging 60 years in age, with a range of about 23 to 90, the cohort was around 85% male. General study results and limits: CD4+ and CD8+ blood T cells expanded clonally by week 6 at 0.1 to 3.0 mg/kg. The mean number of expanded clones was higher in CD8+ T cells than in CD4+.

TCRdb's table, derived via immunoSEQ multiplex PCR, lists solely in-frame clones and lacks some. The sample holds tens of thousands of clones; 90% to 95% are singletons and the top ten take approximately 12%. Blood specimens came from baseline, cycle 4 day 1, and cycle 7 day 1. For this clone: What it binds is not known.

Germline V lookup: CDR1 SGDLS, CDR2 YYNGEE. The CDR3 loop spans 15 amino acids. V gave up 4 bases and J gave up 2 bases, with 12 bases separating them. Specimen: CD4+ or CD8+ T cells sorted from blood, collected in a trial of the OX40 agonist ivuxolimab. This sequence was found in an adult with an advanced solid tumor such as melanoma, head and neck, liver or kidney cancer. J is TRBJ2-2 and V is TRBV9; D tentatively reads TRBD1 or TRBD2 (5 bases each). The CDR3 reads CASSPGTSNTGELFF. The CDR3 nucleotides are TGTGCCAGCAGCCCCGGGACCTCCAACACCGGGGAGCTGTTTTTT.